This is a list of T cell receptor beta chains from one sample in a study of beta chain features in type 1 diabetes. Only in-frame clones appear in the TCRdb table, and some are missing; sequencing was by immunoSEQ multiplex PCR. The sample yields roughly 350,000 clones, 9.6% seen once. Sequencing input: central memory CD4+ T cells from blood. These receptors all come from a young man with type 1 diabetes. Both conserved end residues are part of each CDR3. The D gene is left open where the match is weak. For some rows the clone size is stated as once, few or many, or as a class when expanded; others skip it.

J gene: TRBJ2-5; D gene: .; V gene: TRBV7-7; CDR3 length: 13; clone size: .; CDR3 DNA: TGTGCCAGCAGCATAGGGGGGCGGGAGACCCAGTACTTC; CDR3 protein: CASSIGGRETQYF
J gene: TRBJ2-5; D gene: .; V gene: TRBV14; CDR3 length: 13; clone size: once; CDR3 DNA: TGTGCCAGCAGCCGTGGATTCCAAGAGACCCAGTACTTC; CDR3 protein: CASSRGFQETQYF
J gene: TRBJ2-2; D gene: .; V gene: TRBV5-1; CDR3 length: 19; clone size: .; CDR3 DNA: TGCGCCAGCAGCCTATCCATAGGCGCGGGAACACGGGACACCGGGGAGCTGTTTTTT; CDR3 protein: CASSLSIGAGTRDTGELFF
J gene: TRBJ2-1; D gene: .; V gene: TRBV18; CDR3 length: 12; clone size: .; CDR3 DNA: TGTGCCAGCTCAGACAGTATCGATGAGCAGTTCTTC; CDR3 protein: CASSDSIDEQFF
J gene: TRBJ2-5; D gene: .; V gene: TRBV11-2; CDR3 length: 15; clone size: .; CDR3 DNA: TGTGCCAGCAGCTTAATTGGGACGGGGAAAGAGACCCAGTACTTC; CDR3 protein: CASSLIGTGKETQYF
J gene: TRBJ1-5; D gene: .; V gene: TRBV6-6; CDR3 length: 14; clone size: .; CDR3 DNA: TGTGCCAGCAGTTTAGAGGGCGGGAGTCAGCCCCAGCATTTT; CDR3 protein: CASSLEGGSQPQHF
J gene: TRBJ1-3; D gene: .; V gene: TRBV11-2; CDR3 length: 17; clone size: few; CDR3 DNA: TGTGCCAGCAGCTCCCGGGACACCCTCCTCTCTGGAAACACCATATATTTT; CDR3 protein: CASSSRDTLLSGNTIYF
J gene: TRBJ2-7; D gene: .; V gene: TRBV5-6; CDR3 length: 14; clone size: .; CDR3 DNA: TGTGCCAGCAGCTTAGACAGAACCTCCTACGAGCAGTACTTC; CDR3 protein: CASSLDRTSYEQYF
J gene: TRBJ2-3; D gene: .; V gene: TRBV7-2; CDR3 length: 11; clone size: .; CDR3 DNA: TGTGCCAGCAGCAGGGATAACACGCAGTATTTT; CDR3 protein: CASSRDNTQYF
J gene: TRBJ2-3; D gene: TRBD1; V gene: TRBV27; CDR3 length: 13; clone size: many; CDR3 DNA: TGTGCCAGCAACCTACAGGGGGCAGATACGCAGTATTTT; CDR3 protein: CASNLQGADTQYF
J gene: TRBJ1-1; D gene: .; V gene: TRBV7-2; CDR3 length: 16; clone size: few; CDR3 DNA: TGTGCCAGCAGCTTATCCTCCGGGACGGGGGATATAGAAGCTTTCTTT; CDR3 protein: CASSLSSGTGDIEAFF
J gene: TRBJ1-3; D gene: .; V gene: TRBV18; CDR3 length: 16; clone size: .; CDR3 DNA: TGTGCCAGCTCACCAACGGGACGGAATTCTGGAAACACCATATATTTT; CDR3 protein: CASSPTGRNSGNTIYF
J gene: TRBJ2-5; D gene: TRBD1; V gene: TRBV5-4; CDR3 length: 15; clone size: .; CDR3 DNA: TGTGCCAGCAGCTCACAACAGGGGGCGCGAGAGACCCAGTACTTC; CDR3 protein: CASSSQQGARETQYF
J gene: TRBJ2-1; D gene: TRBD2; V gene: TRBV29-1; CDR3 length: 15; clone size: .; CDR3 DNA: TGCAGCGTTGGGCTAGCGGGAGGACAATACAATGAGCAGTTCTTC; CDR3 protein: CSVGLAGGQYNEQFF
J gene: TRBJ2-1; D gene: TRBD2; V gene: TRBV11-2; CDR3 length: 13; clone size: few; CDR3 DNA: TGTGCCAGCAGAGGACTAGCGGGGGGGGAGCAGTTCTTC; CDR3 protein: CASRGLAGGEQFF
J gene: TRBJ2-1; D gene: TRBD2; V gene: TRBV5-1; CDR3 length: 14; clone size: .; CDR3 DNA: TGCGCCACCACCGATATAGCGGGAGATAATGAGCAGTTCTTC; CDR3 protein: CATTDIAGDNEQFF
J gene: TRBJ1-1; D gene: TRBD1; V gene: TRBV5-4; CDR3 length: 16; clone size: .; CDR3 DNA: TGTGCCAGCAGCCGCAACACAGGGGCTGGGAACACTGAAGCTTTCTTT; CDR3 protein: CASSRNTGAGNTEAFF
J gene: TRBJ2-1; D gene: TRBD2; V gene: TRBV6-1; CDR3 length: 15; clone size: .; CDR3 DNA: TGTGCCAGCAGTGATCAGCGGGAGGGCCGCGATGAGCAGTTCTTC; CDR3 protein: CASSDQREGRDEQFF
J gene: TRBJ2-2; D gene: TRBD1; V gene: TRBV27; CDR3 length: 18; clone size: .; CDR3 DNA: TGTGCCAGCACCCGAGACAGGGGGCTATCAGCGAACACCGGGGAGCTGTTTTTT; CDR3 protein: CASTRDRGLSANTGELFF
J gene: TRBJ1-2; D gene: TRBD1; V gene: TRBV30; CDR3 length: 15; clone size: few; CDR3 DNA: TGTGCCTGGAAACGTTATGACAGGGGGCCTTATGGCTACACCTTC; CDR3 protein: CAWKRYDRGPYGYTF